Each of the 3 T cell receptor beta chains below was sequenced from the same sample in a study of prognosis after radiotherapy for stage I lung cancer. Two rounds of multiplex PCR amplified TCR beta CDR3 from genomic DNA. Gene-specific primers for each TRBV and TRBJ gene drove first-round PCR. In TCRdb, the multiplex PCR reads were re-called with MiXCR into one record per CDR3 protein. The sample has roughly 23,000 distinct CDR3 sequences, approximately 40% seen once. The material was PBMCs, obtained before or after stereotactic body radiation therapy (not recorded which). The receptor set was obtained from a donor aged 50 or older with non-small cell lung cancer.

This clonotype was seen at least ten times. This chain uses TRBV5-1 with TRBJ2-3, with 7 bases identical to TRBD2. CDR3 length: 15 amino acids. Germline V gene data show CDR1 as SGHRS and CDR2 as YFSETQ. Germline trimming cut 2 bases from V and 2 bases from J; bases unmatched to any gene: 5. CDR3 coding DNA: TGCGCCAGCAGCTTTCGCACTAGCGACACAGATACGCAGTATTTT. As protein: CASSFRTSDTDTQYF.

This clonotype was recorded at least ten times. The chain has TRBV28 and TRBJ1-1, with D perhaps matching TRBD1 (5 bases). V was pared by 1 base and J by 3 bases, with 12 bases between. There are 15 residues in the CDR3. In germline, CDR1 is MDHEN, CDR2 SYDVKM. The DNA for the CDR3 is TGTGCCAGCAGTTTATCCGGGGCTTGGGACACTGAAGCTTTCTTT. It yields the protein CASSLSGAWDTEAFF.

The chain uses TRBV12-3 or TRBV12-4 and TRBJ2-1; 9 nucleotides line up with TRBD1. The trim removed 5 bases at V and 8 bases at J, leaving 7 bases unmatched. The CDR3 is 14 amino acids. Here the CDR3 reads CASSDSGTGHEQFF. DNA of the CDR3: TGTGCCAGCAGTGACTCGGGGACAGGGCATGAGCAGTTCTTC.